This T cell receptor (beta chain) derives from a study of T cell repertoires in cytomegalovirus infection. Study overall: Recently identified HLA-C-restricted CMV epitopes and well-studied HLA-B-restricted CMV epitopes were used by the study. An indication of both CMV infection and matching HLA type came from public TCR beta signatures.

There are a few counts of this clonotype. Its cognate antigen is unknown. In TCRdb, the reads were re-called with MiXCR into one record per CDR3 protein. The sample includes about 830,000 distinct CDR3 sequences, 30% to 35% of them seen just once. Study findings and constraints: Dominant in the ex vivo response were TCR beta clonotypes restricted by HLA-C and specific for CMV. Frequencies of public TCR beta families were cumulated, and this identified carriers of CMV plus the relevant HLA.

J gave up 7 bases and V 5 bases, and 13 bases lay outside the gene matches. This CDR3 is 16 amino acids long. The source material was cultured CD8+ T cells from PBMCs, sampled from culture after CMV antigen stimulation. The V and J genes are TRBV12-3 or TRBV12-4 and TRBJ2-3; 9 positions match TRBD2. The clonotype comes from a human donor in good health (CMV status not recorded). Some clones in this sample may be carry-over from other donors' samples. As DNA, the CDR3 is TGTGCCAGCAGTCGATCCGGGACTAGCAGGATACATACGCAGTATTTT. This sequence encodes CASSRSGTSRIHTQYF.